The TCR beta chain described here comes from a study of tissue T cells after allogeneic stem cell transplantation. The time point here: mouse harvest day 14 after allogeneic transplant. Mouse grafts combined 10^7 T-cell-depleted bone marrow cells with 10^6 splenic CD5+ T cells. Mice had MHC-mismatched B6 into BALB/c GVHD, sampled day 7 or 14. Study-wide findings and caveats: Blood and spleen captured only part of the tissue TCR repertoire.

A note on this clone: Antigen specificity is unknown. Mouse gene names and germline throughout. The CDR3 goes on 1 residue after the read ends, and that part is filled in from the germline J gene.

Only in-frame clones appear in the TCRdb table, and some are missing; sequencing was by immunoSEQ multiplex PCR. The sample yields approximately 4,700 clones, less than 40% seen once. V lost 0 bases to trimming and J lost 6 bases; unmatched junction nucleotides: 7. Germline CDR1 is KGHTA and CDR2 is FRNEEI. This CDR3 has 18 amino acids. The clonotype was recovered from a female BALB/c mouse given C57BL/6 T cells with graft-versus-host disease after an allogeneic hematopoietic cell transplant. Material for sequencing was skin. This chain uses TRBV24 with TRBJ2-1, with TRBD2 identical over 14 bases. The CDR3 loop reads CASSLYKRGLGGLAEQFF. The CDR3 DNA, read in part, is TGTGCCAGCAGTCTGTATAAAAGGGGACTGGGGGGGCTTGCTGAGCAGTTC.